This entry features one T cell receptor beta chain sequence. Repertoires were generated with immunoSEQ multiplex PCR, while TCRdb's copy carries only in-frame clones and drops some. The sample contains about 80,000 clones, 85% to 95% of which appear only once. The data belong to a study of T cell changes during pregnancy in multiple sclerosis. V dropped 4 bases and J dropped 5; count of bases not matched to a gene: 8. Germline-derived CDR1 and CDR2 are SEHNR and FQNEAQ (reference sequence). The CDR3 has 16 residues. The source was peripheral blood, collected in the third trimester of pregnancy. This TCR derives from a female donor with multiple sclerosis, enrolled in a pregnancy study. V and J are TRBV7-9 and TRBJ2-2, with 9 positions matching TRBD1. CDR3 residues: CASSWGPGTGTGELFF. The CDR3 nucleotides read TGTGCCAGCAGCTGGGGTCCCGGGACAGGGACCGGGGAGCTGTTTTTT.